Following are 19 T cell receptor beta chains from one sample sequenced in a study of shared clonotypes between healthy human individuals. The table came from immunoSEQ multiplex PCR; TCRdb's copy has only in-frame clones and leaves some out. The table records 550,000 to 850,000 clones, over 60% of them present only once. Material for sequencing was memory CD4+ T cells sorted from blood. Subset meaning: CD45RA-negative fraction. These receptors were obtained from a woman aged 25 to 39 in good health.

V usage is TRBV5-1 and J usage is TRBJ1-1, with unresolved D. From germline, CDR1 is SGHRS and CDR2 YFSETQ. CDR3 length: 13 amino acids. V was trimmed by 2 bases and J by 5 bases, leaving 10 bases between them. CDR3 bases: TGCGCCAGCAGCTTTGTCGAGGGAACTGAAGCTTTCTTT. It codes for CASSFVEGTEAFF.

V is TRBV6-1 and J is TRBJ2-3, with D hard to call. CDR1 MNHNS and CDR2 SASEGT come from the germline V gene. The CDR3 totals 15 residues. Trimming cost V 7 bases and J 2 bases, with 16 bases left between them. CDR3 DNA: TGTGCCAGCACCACGGGCTACTTTGACACAGATACGCAGTATTTT. This translates into CASTTGYFDTDTQYF.

With respect to this clone: A read error may explain this, as a much larger clone is one base away. Other DNA sequences within the sample encode an identical CDR3. The CDR3, as DNA: TGTGCCAGCAGCCTCCGGGACAGGGTCACTGAAGCTTTCTTT. Translation gives CASSLRDRVTEAFF. This sequence joins TRBV5-6 and TRBJ1-1; 9 bases line up with TRBD1. J lost 4 bases, V lost 4 bases, and 5 bases had no gene match. The CDR3 has 14 amino acids. Per germline, CDR1 SGHDT and CDR2 YYEEEE.

The chain combines TRBV5-1 with TRBJ1-5; TRBD1 is a possible D gene (6 bases). Germline loops: CDR1 SGHRS, CDR2 YFSETQ. V dropped 1 base and J dropped 5 bases, with 13 bases sitting between them. This CDR3 has 15 residues. CDR3 in DNA: TGCGCCAGCAGCTTGACAGGGAGGTATGATCAGCCCCAGCATTTT. Its translation: CASSLTGRYDQPQHF.

This clone has ten or more counts. Other DNA sequences in the same sample also yield this CDR3. The chain links TRBV4-1 to TRBJ1-5; D is unresolved. V lost 0 bases and J lost 2, with 5 bases in between. The CDR3 covers 14 residues. Germline CDR1 reads MGHRA; CDR2 reads YSYEKL. CDR3 in DNA: TGCGCCAGCAGCCAAGATGCAGGCAATCAGCCCCAGCATTTT. This codes for CASSQDAGNQPQHF.

The rearrangement joins TRBV18 to TRBJ2-1; maybe TRBD2 (5 bases). V was pared by 3 bases and J by 8 bases, with 11 bases between. This CDR3 has 13 amino acids. Germline V gene sequence: CDR1 KGHSH, CDR2 LQKENI. The CDR3 region has the DNA TGTGCCAGCTCACCGGTGGACGGGGATGAGCAGTTCTTC. Translated, it gives CASSPVDGDEQFF.

V is TRBV5-4 and J is TRBJ2-7; the D gene is possibly TRBD1 (5 bases). CDR1 is SGHNT, CDR2 YYREEE, per germline (reference sequence). V was shortened by 0 bases and J by 3 bases, with 13 bases between the two germline ends. The CDR3 is made up of 15 amino acids. The CDR3 DNA sequence: TGTGCCAGCAGCTTGGATCCAGGGATTATCTACGAGCAGTACTTC. It translates to CASSLDPGIIYEQYF.

The chain recombines TRBV19 with TRBJ2-1; D ambiguous. Germline CDR1 reads LNHDA; CDR2 reads SQIVND (reference sequence). The V gene lost 4 bases and the J gene lost 0 bases, with 7 bases spanning the gap. The CDR3 sequence is 14 residues long. CDR3 region: CASSTQISYNEQFF. The CDR3 DNA is TGTGCCAGTAGTACCCAGATCTCCTACAATGAGCAGTTCTTC.

This rearrangement joins TRBV30 to TRBJ1-4; D is uncertain. In germline, CDR1 is GTSNPN, CDR2 SVGIG (reference sequence). The V end was cut by 5 bases, the J end by 0 bases, with 4 bases between. The CDR3 sequence is 12 residues long. The CDR3 coding sequence is TGTGCCTGGGCAGCAACTAATGAAAAACTGTTTTTT. It yields the protein CAWAATNEKLFF.

V and J are TRBV5-8 and TRBJ1-1; D not resolved. This CDR3 region has 13 residues. Germline lookup yields CDR1 SGHTS and CDR2 YDEGEE. The V gene lost 4 bases and the J gene lost 1 base, with 8 bases spanning the gap. The CDR3 region has the DNA TGTGCCAGCAGCCTGGATTGGAACACTGAAGCTTTCTTT. It is translated as CASSLDWNTEAFF.

The chain is built from TRBV10-3 and TRBJ2-3; 9 positions match TRBD2. The CDR3 runs 14 residues. Germline assignment: CDR1 ENHRY and CDR2 SYGVKD. V dropped 4 bases and J dropped 4; count of bases not matched to a gene: 3. The CDR3, as DNA: TGTGCCATCAGTGTGGCTAGCGGGGCAGATACGCAGTATTTT. Its translation is CAISVASGADTQYF.

This chain joins TRBV27 and TRBJ2-1; 7 positions match TRBD2. There are 14 residues in the CDR3. The V segment lost 7 bases and the J segment 3 bases; nucleotides outside the gene matches: 6. The germline gives CDR1 MNHEY, CDR2 SMNVEV (reference sequence). The CDR3: CASKSSGYYNEQFF. CDR3 DNA sequence: TGTGCCAGCAAAAGTAGCGGGTACTACAATGAGCAGTTCTTC.

The rearrangement uses TRBV25-1 and TRBJ1-5; 8 positions match TRBD1. Per germline, CDR1 MGHDK and CDR2 SYGVNS. V shed 3 bases, J shed 5 bases, and the junction held 6 bases outside the gene matches. This CDR3 has 15 residues. CDR3 loop: CASSEAGTGDQPQHF. CDR3 DNA: TGTGCCAGCAGTGAGGCCGGGACAGGTGATCAGCCCCAGCATTTT.

The CDR3 DNA follows: TGCGCCAGCAACACCCAGGGGTCACAAGAGACCCAGTACTTC. The encoded protein is CASNTQGSQETQYF. The chain recombines TRBV5-1 with TRBJ2-5, with D perhaps TRBD1 (6 bases). V dropped 6 bases and J dropped 2 bases, with 14 bases sitting between them. Germline V gene data show CDR1 as SGHRS and CDR2 as YFSETQ. This CDR3 comprises 14 residues.

The rearrangement uses TRBV27 and TRBJ1-2; TRBD1 agrees at 7 bases. Germline trimming cut 5 bases from V and 7 bases from J; bases unmatched to any gene: 13. Germline V gives CDR1 MNHEY, CDR2 SMNVEV (reference sequence). The CDR3 contains 15 residues. CDR3 loop: CASSPKVGGSTGYTF. The CDR3 region has the DNA TGTGCCAGCAGTCCGAAAGTAGGGGGCTCGACTGGCTACACCTTC.

The V call is TRBV14, the J call TRBJ2-2; D unresolved. CDR1 and CDR2 (germline): SGHDN, FVKESK. The CDR3 covers 16 residues. Trimming removed 3 bases at V and 4 bases at J, with 15 bases between. DNA for the CDR3: TGTGCCAGCAGCCATGCGGTAAACCCTCGCACCGGGGAGCTGTTTTTT. Amino acid sequence: CASSHAVNPRTGELFF.

V usage is TRBV29-1 and J usage is TRBJ2-7; D unresolved. V dropped 8 bases and J dropped 4 bases, with 21 bases sitting between them. The germline gives CDR1 SQVTM, CDR2 ANQGSEA. This CDR3 spans 14 amino acids. This CDR3 reads CSRPGQERPYEQYF. CDR3 coding DNA: TGCAGCCGACCCGGGCAGGAACGTCCTTACGAGCAGTACTTC.

This clone showed up just a few times. The rearrangement links TRBV15 to TRBJ2-3; no clear D. The CDR3 sequence is 14 residues long. Germline V CDR1 and CDR2: LNHNV, YYDKDF (reference sequence). With 5 bases removed from V and 4 bases from J, the gap between germline ends came to 13 bases. CDR3 amino acids: CATSGRDGADTQYF. The CDR3 nucleotides are TGTGCCACCAGCGGCAGAGATGGAGCAGATACGCAGTATTTT.

This rearrangement joins TRBV6-5 to TRBJ2-2; D is unclear. The CDR3 consists of 14 residues. Trimming removed 4 bases from V and 6 bases from J, with 12 bases in between. Germline V gene sequence: CDR1 MNHEY, CDR2 SVGAGI. CDR3 sequence reads: CASSSAGQPGELFF. DNA of the CDR3: TGTGCCAGCAGTTCGGCAGGTCAGCCCGGGGAGCTGTTTTTT.